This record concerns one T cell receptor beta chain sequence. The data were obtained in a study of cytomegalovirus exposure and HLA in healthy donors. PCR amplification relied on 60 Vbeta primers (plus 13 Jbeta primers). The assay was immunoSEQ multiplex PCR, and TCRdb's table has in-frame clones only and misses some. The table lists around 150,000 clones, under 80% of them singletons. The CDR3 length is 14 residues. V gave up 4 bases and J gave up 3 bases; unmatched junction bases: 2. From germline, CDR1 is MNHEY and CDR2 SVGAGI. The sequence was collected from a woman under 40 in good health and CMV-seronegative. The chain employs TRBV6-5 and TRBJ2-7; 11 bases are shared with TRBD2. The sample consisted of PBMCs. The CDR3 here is CASSWLAGGYEQYF. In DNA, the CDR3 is TGTGCCAGCAGTTGGCTAGCGGGGGGCTACGAGCAGTACTTC.